This T cell receptor (beta chain) was found in a study of cytomegalovirus exposure and HLA in healthy donors. Trimming left V 2 bases short and J 7 bases short, with 15 bases between. Germline lookup yields CDR1 MNHEY and CDR2 SVGAGI. This CDR3 has 16 residues. PCR was performed using 60 Vbeta and 13 Jbeta primers. Assay: immunoSEQ multiplex PCR; the TCRdb copy retains only in-frame clones and omits some. With 150,000 or so clones in the sample, the ten largest clones hold about 1.8%. This TCR was sampled from a young man in good health and CMV-seronegative. Sequenced material: PBMCs. The chain employs TRBV6-5 and TRBJ1-6; a possible D gene is TRBD1 (6 bases). The CDR3 here is CASSYDVRGLNSPLHF. The CDR3 DNA follows: TGTGCCAGCAGTTACGATGTCAGGGGTTTGAATTCACCCCTCCACTTT.